This is a list of T cell receptor beta chains from one sample in a study of blood T cell repertoires in COVID-19. The table came from immunoSEQ multiplex PCR; TCRdb's copy has only in-frame clones and leaves some out. The repertoire has roughly 290,000 clones, roughly 90% of them found once; the top ten carry 1.7%. Sample: PBMCs or T cells enriched from blood (not recorded which). The receptors were sampled from a woman aged 40-49 years who had recovered from COVID-19. Each CDR3 is given without its conserved first and last residue.

>TRBV30|TRBJ1-5|12
AWSRGQGNQPQH
>TRBV3-1/TRBV3-2|TRBJ2-2|13
ASSQVGLNTGELF
>TRBV5-1|TRBJ2-5|12
ASSLGASEETQY
>TRBV6-5|TRBJ1-5|13
ASSHTRGGDQPQH
>TRBV19|TRBJ1-5|12
ASSPLDREQPQH
>TRBV10-3|TRBJ1-4|14
AISESMTGVREKLF
>TRBV6-5|TRBJ1-1|12
ASSWGNLNTEAF
>TRBV2|TRBJ2-7|11
ASSGRGGVEQY
>TRBV11-2|TRBJ2-1|16
ASTPNLAGGPGMNEQF
>TRBV2|TRBJ2-3|11
ASRGRGPDTQY
>TRBV21-1|TRBJ2-4|14
ASSPWDSLAKNIQY
>TRBV10-3|TRBJ1-1|12
AISVSEMATEAF
>TRBV7-9|TRBJ1-3|11
ASSRGQGNTIY
>TRBV4-2|TRBJ1-4|14
ASSGRTGTTNEKLF
>TRBV18|TRBJ2-7|12
ASSRETGPYEQY
>TRBV2|TRBJ1-2|14
ASSQDRGRVGYGYT
>TRBV19|TRBJ2-5|13
ASSGTGGFQETQY
>TRBV30|TRBJ1-6|12
AWKVGRGRSPLH
>TRBV7-3|TRBJ2-3|14
ASSRSAGVESDTQY
>TRBV9|TRBJ2-3|13
ASSRGLAGGDTQY
>TRBV18|TRBJ1-6|11
ASSPQGNSPLH
>TRBV7-9|TRBJ2-4|13
ASSQEGIGGNIQY
>TRBV7-9|TRBJ1-1|13
ASTSGQGTNTEAF
>TRBV7-6|TRBJ1-3|12
ASSSGTSGNTIY